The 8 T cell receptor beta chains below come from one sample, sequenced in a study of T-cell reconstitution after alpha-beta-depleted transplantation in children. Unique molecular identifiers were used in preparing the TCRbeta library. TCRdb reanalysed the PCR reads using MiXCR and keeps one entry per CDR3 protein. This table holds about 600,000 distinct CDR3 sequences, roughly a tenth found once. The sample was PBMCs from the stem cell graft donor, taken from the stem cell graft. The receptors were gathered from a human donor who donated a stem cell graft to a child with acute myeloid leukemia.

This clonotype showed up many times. The CDR3 DNA reads as TGTGCCAGCAGTTCGCCGTCGACACAGTACTACGAGCAGTACTTC. Translating it yields CASSSPSTQYYEQYF. The V gene is TRBV6-5, the J gene TRBJ2-7; no firm D call. The V end was cut by 4 bases, the J end by 3 bases, with 16 bases between. The CDR3 is 15 residues long. In germline, CDR1 is MNHEY, CDR2 SVGAGI.

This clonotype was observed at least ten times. CDR3 loop: CATSEDRVTNEQFF. CDR3 coding DNA: TGTGCCACCAGTGAGGACAGGGTAACGAATGAGCAGTTCTTC. The chain has TRBV24-1 and TRBJ2-1; 8 bases align to TRBD1. This CDR3 comprises 14 residues. Trimming at V came to 4 bases and at J to 7 bases, leaving 5 bases not matched to a gene. Germline CDR1 KGHDR, CDR2 SFDVKD.

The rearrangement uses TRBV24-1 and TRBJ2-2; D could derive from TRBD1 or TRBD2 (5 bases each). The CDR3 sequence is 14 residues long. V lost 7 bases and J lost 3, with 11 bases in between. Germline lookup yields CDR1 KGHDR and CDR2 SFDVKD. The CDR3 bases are TGTGCCACCAGGGGGGATACCGACACCGGGGAGCTGTTTTTT. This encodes CATRGDTDTGELFF.

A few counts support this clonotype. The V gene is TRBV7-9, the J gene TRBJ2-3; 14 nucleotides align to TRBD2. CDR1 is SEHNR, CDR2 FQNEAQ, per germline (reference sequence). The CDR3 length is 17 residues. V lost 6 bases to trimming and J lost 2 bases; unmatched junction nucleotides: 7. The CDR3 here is CASSKGLAGGHTDTQYF. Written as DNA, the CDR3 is TGTGCCAGCAGTAAAGGACTAGCGGGAGGCCACACAGATACGCAGTATTTT.

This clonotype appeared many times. In DNA, the CDR3 is TGTGCCAGCTCTTTAGGCCTACTGGGACAGGGCTACGAGCAGTACTTC. Translation: CASSLGLLGQGYEQYF. The genes are TRBV7-2 and TRBJ2-7, with 9 bases aligning to TRBD1. The germline CDR1 and CDR2 sequences are SGHTA and FQGNSA. J gave up 3 bases and V 8 bases, and 14 bases lay outside the gene matches. The CDR3 is 16 residues long.

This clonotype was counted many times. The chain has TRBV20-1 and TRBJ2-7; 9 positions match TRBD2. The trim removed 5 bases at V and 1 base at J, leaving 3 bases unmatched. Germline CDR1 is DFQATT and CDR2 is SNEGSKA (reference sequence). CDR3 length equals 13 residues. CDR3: CSASSGRSYEQYF. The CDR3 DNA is TGCAGTGCTTCGAGCGGGAGGTCCTACGAGCAGTACTTC.

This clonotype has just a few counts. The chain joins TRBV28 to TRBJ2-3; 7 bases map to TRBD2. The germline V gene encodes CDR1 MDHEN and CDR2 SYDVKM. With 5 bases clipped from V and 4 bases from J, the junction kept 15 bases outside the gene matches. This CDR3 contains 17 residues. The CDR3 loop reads CASSGGREKRASDTQYF. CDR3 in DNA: TGTGCCAGCAGTGGGGGGAGGGAAAAGCGCGCGTCAGATACGCAGTATTTT.

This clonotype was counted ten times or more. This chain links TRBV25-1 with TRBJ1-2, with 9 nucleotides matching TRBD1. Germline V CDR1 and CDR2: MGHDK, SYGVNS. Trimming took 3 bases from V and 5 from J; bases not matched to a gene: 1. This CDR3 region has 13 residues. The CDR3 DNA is TGTGCCAGCAGTGAGACAGGGGGATATGGCTACACCTTC. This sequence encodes CASSETGGYGYTF.